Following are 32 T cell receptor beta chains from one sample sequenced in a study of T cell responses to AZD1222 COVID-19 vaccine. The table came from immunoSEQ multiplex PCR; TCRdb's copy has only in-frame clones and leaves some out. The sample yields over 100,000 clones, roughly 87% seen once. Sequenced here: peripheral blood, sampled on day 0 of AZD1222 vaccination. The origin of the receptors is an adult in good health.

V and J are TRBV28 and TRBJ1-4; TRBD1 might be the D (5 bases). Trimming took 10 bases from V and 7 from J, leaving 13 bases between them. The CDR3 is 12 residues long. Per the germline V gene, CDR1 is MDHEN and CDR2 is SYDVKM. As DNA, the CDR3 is TGTGCCACACGACAGCCGGGTGAAAAACTGTTTTTT. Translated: CATRQPGEKLFF.

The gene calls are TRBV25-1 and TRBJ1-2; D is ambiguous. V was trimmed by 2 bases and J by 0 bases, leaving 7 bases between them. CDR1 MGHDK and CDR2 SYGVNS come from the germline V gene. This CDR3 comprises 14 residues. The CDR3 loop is CASSEGRANYGYTF. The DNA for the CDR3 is TGTGCCAGCAGTGAAGGTAGAGCTAACTATGGCTACACCTTC.

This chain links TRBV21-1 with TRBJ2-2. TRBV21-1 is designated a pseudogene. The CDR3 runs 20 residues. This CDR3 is CASRGLVEGIDRLNTGELFF. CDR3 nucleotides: TGTGCCAGCAGGGGACTTGTAGAGGGGATTGACAGGCTGAACACCGGGGAGCTGTTTTTT.

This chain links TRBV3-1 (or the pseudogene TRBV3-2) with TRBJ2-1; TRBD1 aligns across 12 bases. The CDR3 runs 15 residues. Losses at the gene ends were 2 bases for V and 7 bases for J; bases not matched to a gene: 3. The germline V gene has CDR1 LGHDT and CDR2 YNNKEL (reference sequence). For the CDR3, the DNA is TGTGCCAGCAGCCAACCGGGACAGGGGGCGAATGAGCAGTTCTTC. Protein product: CASSQPGQGANEQFF.

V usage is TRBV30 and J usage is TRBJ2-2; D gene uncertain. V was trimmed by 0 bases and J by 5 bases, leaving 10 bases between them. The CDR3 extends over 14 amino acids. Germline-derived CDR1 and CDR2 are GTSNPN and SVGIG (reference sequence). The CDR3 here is CAWSVVATTGELFF. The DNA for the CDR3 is TGTGCCTGGAGTGTGGTGGCGACAACCGGGGAGCTGTTTTTT.

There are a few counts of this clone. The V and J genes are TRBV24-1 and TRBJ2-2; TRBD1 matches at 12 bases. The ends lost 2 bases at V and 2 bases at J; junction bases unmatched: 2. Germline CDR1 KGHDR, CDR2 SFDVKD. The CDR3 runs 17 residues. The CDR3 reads CATSDYGTGGNTGELFF. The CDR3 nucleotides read TGTGCCACCAGTGATTACGGGACAGGGGGCAACACCGGGGAGCTGTTTTTT.

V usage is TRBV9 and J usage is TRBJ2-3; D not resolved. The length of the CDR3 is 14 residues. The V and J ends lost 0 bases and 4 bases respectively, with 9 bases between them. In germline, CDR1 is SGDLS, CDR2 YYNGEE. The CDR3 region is CASSVGVKADTQYF. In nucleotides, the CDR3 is TGTGCCAGCAGCGTAGGCGTCAAGGCAGATACGCAGTATTTT.

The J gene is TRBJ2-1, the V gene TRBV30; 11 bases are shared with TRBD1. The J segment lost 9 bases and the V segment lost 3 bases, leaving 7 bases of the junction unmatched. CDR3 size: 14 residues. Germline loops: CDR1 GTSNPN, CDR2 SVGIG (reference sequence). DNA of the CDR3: TGTGCCTGGAGACACGCCGGGACAGGGGGTGAGCAGTTCTTC. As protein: CAWRHAGTGGEQFF.

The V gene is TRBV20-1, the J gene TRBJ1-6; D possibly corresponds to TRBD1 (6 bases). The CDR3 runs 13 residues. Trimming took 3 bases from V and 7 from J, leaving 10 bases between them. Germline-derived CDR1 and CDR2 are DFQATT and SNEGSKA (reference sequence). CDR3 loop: CSASRTENSPLHF. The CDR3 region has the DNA TGCAGTGCTAGTAGGACAGAGAATTCACCCCTCCACTTT.

The CDR3 region is CAWGSGGGTDTQYF. The CDR3 DNA reads as TGTGCCTGGGGTAGCGGGGGGGGCACAGATACGCAGTATTTT. The genes are TRBV30 and TRBJ2-3; 11 bases are a match to TRBD2. Trimming took 5 bases from V and 1 from J; bases not matched to a gene: 2. The CDR3 loop spans 14 amino acids. Germline lookup yields CDR1 GTSNPN and CDR2 SVGIG (reference sequence).

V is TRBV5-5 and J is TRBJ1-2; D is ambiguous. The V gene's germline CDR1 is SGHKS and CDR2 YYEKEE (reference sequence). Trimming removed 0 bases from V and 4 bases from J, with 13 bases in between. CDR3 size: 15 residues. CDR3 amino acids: CASSLDSGSLYGYTF. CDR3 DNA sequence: TGTGCCAGCAGCTTGGACTCCGGGAGTCTCTATGGCTACACCTTC.

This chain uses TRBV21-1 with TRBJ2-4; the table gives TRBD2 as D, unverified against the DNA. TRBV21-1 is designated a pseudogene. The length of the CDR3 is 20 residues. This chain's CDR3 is CASTTADAHGREIAKNIQYF. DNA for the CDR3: TGTGCCAGCACAACCGCGGACGCCCACGGGAGGGAGATAGCCAAAAACATTCAGTACTTC.

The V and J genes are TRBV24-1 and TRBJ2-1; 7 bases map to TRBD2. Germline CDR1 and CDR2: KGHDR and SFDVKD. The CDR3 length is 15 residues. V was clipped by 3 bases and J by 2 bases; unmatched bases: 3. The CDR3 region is CATSDSGVAYNEQFF. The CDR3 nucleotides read TGTGCCACCAGTGATAGCGGGGTTGCCTACAATGAGCAGTTCTTC.

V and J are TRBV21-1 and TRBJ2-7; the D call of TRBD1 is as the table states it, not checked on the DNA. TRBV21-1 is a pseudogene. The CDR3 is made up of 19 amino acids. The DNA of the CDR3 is TGTGCCAGCAGCAAAGTATTCGGCAATACCGGGACAGGGGACTACGAGCAGTACTTC. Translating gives CASSKVFGNTGTGDYEQYF.

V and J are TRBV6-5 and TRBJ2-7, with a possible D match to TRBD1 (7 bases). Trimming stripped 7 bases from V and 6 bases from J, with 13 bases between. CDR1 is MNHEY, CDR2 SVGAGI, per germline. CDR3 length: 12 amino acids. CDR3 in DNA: TGTGCCAGCATGCTCCAGGGGGGCGAGCAGTACTTC. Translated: CASMLQGGEQYF.

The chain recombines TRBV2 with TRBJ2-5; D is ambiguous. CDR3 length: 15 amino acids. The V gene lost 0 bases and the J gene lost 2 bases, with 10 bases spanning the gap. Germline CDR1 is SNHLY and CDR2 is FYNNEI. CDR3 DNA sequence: TGTGCCAGCAGTGAAGCGCCTCCTAGGCAAGAGACCCAGTACTTC. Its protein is CASSEAPPRQETQYF.

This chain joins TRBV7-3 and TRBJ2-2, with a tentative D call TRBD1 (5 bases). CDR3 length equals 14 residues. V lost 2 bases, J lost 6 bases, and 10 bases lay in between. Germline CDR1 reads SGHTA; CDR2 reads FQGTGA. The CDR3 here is CASSLARAAGELFF. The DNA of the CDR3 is TGTGCCAGCAGCTTAGCCAGGGCGGCCGGGGAGCTGTTTTTT.

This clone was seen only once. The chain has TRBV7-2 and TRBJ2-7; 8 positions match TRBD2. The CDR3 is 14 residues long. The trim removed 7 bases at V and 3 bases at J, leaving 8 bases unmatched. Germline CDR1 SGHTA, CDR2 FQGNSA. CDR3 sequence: CASTFERGIYEQYF. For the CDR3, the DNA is TGTGCCAGCACCTTCGAGCGGGGGATCTACGAGCAGTACTTC.

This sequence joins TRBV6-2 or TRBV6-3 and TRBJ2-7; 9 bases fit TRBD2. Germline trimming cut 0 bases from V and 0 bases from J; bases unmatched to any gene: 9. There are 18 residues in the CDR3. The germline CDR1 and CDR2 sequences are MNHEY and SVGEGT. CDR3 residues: CASSYSDSGGDISYEQYF. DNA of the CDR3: TGTGCCAGCAGTTACTCGGATAGCGGGGGAGATATCTCCTACGAGCAGTACTTC.

CDR3: CASSIGTMTDTQYF. In DNA form, the CDR3 reads TGTGCCAGTAGTATAGGGACCATGACAGATACGCAGTATTTT. The rearrangement uses TRBV19 and TRBJ2-3; D is unclear. Germline-derived CDR1 and CDR2 are LNHDA and SQIVND (reference sequence). The V end lost 1 base, the J end lost 3 bases, and 8 bases lay between the germline ends. There are 14 residues in the CDR3. Using reference TRBV19 and TRBJ2-3 for the parts outside the CDR3, the full variable domain is DGGITQSPKYLFRKEGQNVTLSCEQNLNHDAMYWYRQDPGQGLRLIYYSQIVNDFQKGDIAEGYSVSREKKESFPLTVTSAQKNPTAFYLCASSIGTMTDTQYFGPGTRLTVL.

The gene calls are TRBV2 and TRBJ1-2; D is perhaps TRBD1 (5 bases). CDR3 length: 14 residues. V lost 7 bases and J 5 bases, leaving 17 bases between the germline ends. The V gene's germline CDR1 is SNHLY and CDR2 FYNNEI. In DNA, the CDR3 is TGTGCCAGCACCATTGACTGGGGGGGTTATGGCTACACCTTC. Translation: CASTIDWGGYGYTF.

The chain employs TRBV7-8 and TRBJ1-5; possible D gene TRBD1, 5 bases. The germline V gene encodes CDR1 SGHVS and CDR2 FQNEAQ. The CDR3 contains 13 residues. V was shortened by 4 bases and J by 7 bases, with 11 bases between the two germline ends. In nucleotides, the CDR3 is TGTGCCAGCAGCTCAGGGTTCGGCCAGCCCCAGCATTTT. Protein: CASSSGFGQPQHF. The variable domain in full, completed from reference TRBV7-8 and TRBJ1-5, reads GAGVSQSPRYKVAKRGQDVALRCDPISGHVSLFWYQQALGQGPEFLTYFQNEAQLDKSGLPSDRFFAERPEGSVSTLKIQRTQQEDSAVYLCASSSGFGQPQHFGDGTRLSIL.

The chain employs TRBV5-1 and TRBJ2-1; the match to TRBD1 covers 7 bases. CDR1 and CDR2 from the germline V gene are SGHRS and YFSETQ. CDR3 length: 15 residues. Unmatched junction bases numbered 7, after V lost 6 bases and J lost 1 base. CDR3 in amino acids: CASIKEGQSYNEQFF. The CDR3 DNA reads TGCGCCAGCATTAAAGAGGGACAGTCCTACAATGAGCAGTTCTTC.

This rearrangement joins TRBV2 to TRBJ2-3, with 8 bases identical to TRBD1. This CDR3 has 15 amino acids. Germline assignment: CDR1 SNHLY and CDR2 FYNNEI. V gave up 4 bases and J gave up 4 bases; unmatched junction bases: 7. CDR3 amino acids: CASSARTGSSDTQYF. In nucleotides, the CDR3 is TGTGCCAGCAGTGCAAGGACAGGGTCATCAGATACGCAGTATTTT.

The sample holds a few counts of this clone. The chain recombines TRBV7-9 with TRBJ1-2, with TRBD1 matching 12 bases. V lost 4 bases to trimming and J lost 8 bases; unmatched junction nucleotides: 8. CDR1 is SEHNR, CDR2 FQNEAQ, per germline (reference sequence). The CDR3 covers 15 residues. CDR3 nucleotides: TGTGCCAGCAGCTCCTACCGGGACAGGGGGCACGGCTACACCTTC. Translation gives CASSSYRDRGHGYTF.

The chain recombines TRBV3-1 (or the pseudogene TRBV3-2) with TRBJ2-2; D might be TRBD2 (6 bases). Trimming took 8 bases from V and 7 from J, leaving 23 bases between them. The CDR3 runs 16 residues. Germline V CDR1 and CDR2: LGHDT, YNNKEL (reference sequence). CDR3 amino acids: CASDPGLAGSGGELFF. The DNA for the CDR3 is TGTGCCAGCGACCCCGGGTTGGCGGGGAGCGGCGGGGAGCTGTTTTTT.

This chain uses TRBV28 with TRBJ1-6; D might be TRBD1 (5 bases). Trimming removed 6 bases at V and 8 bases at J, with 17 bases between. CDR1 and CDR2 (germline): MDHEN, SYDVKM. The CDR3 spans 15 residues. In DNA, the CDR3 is TGTGCCAGCAGCTCCACGGGACTGAGCCATTCACCCCTCCACTTT. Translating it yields CASSSTGLSHSPLHF.

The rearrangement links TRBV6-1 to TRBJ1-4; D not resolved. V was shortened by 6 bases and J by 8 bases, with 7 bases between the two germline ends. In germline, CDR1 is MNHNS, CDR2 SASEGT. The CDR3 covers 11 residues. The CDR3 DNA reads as TGTGCCAGCAGCCAAGGAGAAAAACTGTTTTTT. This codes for CASSQGEKLFF.

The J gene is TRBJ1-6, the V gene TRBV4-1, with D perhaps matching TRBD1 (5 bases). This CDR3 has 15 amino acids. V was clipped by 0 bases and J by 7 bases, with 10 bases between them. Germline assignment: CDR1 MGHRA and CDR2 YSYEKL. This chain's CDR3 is CASSQDWAGNSPLHF. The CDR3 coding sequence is TGCGCCAGCAGCCAAGATTGGGCAGGGAATTCACCCCTCCACTTT.

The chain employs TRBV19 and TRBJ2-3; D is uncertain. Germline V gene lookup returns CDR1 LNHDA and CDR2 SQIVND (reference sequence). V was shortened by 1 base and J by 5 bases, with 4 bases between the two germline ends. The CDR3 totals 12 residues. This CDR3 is CASSIVGDTQYF. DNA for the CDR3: TGTGCCAGTAGTATAGTTGGAGATACGCAGTATTTT.

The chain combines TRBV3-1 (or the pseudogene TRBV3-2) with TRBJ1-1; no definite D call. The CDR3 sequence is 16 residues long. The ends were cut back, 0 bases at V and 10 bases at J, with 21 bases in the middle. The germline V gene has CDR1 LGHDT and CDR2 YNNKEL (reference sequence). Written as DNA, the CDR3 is TGTGCCAGCAGCCAAGATTTGAGTACAGCAGCCTTCGGAGCTTTCTTT. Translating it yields CASSQDLSTAAFGAFF.

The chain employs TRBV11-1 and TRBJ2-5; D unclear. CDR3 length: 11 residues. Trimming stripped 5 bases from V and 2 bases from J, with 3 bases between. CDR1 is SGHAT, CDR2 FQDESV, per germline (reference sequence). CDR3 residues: CASSNQETQYF. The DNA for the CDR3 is TGTGCCAGCAGCAATCAAGAGACCCAGTACTTC.